This entry lists 25 T cell receptor beta chains sequenced from one sample in a study of T cells in Graves' hyperthyroidism and ophthalmopathy. Template material for amplifying TCR beta CDR3 regions consisted of RNA transcripts. TCR CDR3 underwent first-round RT-PCR with the HTBI primer set. A single record per CDR3 protein comes from TCRdb applying MiXCR to the multiplex PCR reads. The repertoire includes around 700,000 distinct CDR3 sequences, 18% of them detected once, and over 15% sits in the top ten. The sequenced sample consisted of blood. These receptors were collected from a woman in her 50s with Graves' hyperthyroidism that later progressed to Graves' ophthalmopathy.

The chain carries TRBV5-4 and TRBJ1-3, with D possibly being TRBD1 (5 bases). This CDR3 is 13 amino acids long. Per germline, CDR1 SGHNT and CDR2 YYREEE (reference sequence). V was pared by 5 bases and J by 4 bases, with 10 bases between. The CDR3 reads CASSTGRGNTIYF. The CDR3 nucleotides read TGTGCCAGCAGTACGGGACGGGGAAACACCATATATTTT.

This sequence joins TRBV20-1 and TRBJ1-3; no definite D call. V was cut by 3 bases and J by 0 bases, with 12 bases left in between. The CDR3 runs to 15 residues. The germline V gene has CDR1 DFQATT and CDR2 SNEGSKA (reference sequence). CDR3 residues: CSASSTANSGNTIYF. Here the CDR3 DNA reads TGCAGTGCTAGCTCGACGGCGAACTCTGGAAACACCATATATTTT.

V is TRBV5-1 and J is TRBJ2-1; TRBD1 matches at 10 bases. CDR1 and CDR2 (germline): SGHRS, YFSETQ. V lost 4 bases, J lost 8 bases, and 9 bases stayed unmatched. The CDR3 sequence is 15 residues long. This CDR3 is CASSIGQGDWDEQFF. The CDR3 bases are TGCGCCAGCAGCATAGGACAGGGGGATTGGGATGAGCAGTTCTTC.

There are a few counts of this clonotype. The gene calls are TRBV5-1 and TRBJ2-6, with D perhaps TRBD2 (7 bases). V dropped 0 bases and J dropped 1 base, with 17 bases sitting between them. CDR1 is SGHRS and CDR2 is YFSETQ in the germline V gene. The CDR3 contains 19 residues. The CDR3 region is CASSLEAGGALSGANVLTF. The CDR3 coding sequence is TGCGCCAGCAGCTTGGAGGCTGGGGGGGCTTTGTCTGGGGCCAACGTCCTGACTTTC.

V is TRBV7-2 and J is TRBJ2-5; the D gene is possibly TRBD2 (5 bases). The CDR3 has 14 residues. Deletions cut 3 bases from V and 6 bases from J, with 14 bases between. The V gene's germline CDR1 is SGHTA and CDR2 FQGNSA. CDR3: CASSFPGITKTQYF. Here the CDR3 DNA reads TGTGCCAGCAGCTTCCCGGGGATTACAAAGACCCAGTACTTC.

A single count supports this clonotype. Mismatch with germline at one junction end may stem from a read error. The rearrangement uses TRBV7-2 and TRBJ2-2; the D gene is possibly TRBD2 (6 bases). Per germline, CDR1 SGHTA and CDR2 FQGNSA. CDR3 length: 15 amino acids. The CDR3 loop is CASSPRGGNTGEPFF. The DNA of the CDR3 is TGTGCCAGCAGCCCACGTGGGGGGAACACCGGGGAGCCGTTTTTT. Full variable domain (missing parts from reference TRBV7-2 and TRBJ2-2): GAGVSQSPSNKVTEKGKDVELRCDPISGHTALYWYRQSLGQGLEFLIYFQGNSAPDKSGLPSDRFSAERTGGSVSTLTIQRTQQEDSAVYLCASSPRGGNTGEPFFGEGSRLTVL.

This sequence joins TRBV7-2 and TRBJ1-5; 7 positions agree with TRBD1. Trimming removed 3 bases from V and 9 bases from J; junction bases left unmatched: 11. The CDR3 runs 15 residues. The germline gives CDR1 SGHTA, CDR2 FQGNSA. The CDR3 loop reads CASSLVTGKELPQHF. CDR3 sequence (DNA): TGTGCCAGCAGCTTGGTGACAGGGAAGGAGCTGCCCCAGCATTTT.

Many counts were recorded for this clonotype. The V call is TRBV6-5, the J call TRBJ1-1; no clear D gene. This CDR3 has 15 residues. V shed 0 bases and J shed 5 bases, with 13 bases lying between them. Germline V CDR1 and CDR2: MNHEY, SVGAGI. The CDR3 sequence: CASSYSPADRTEAFF. The CDR3 DNA is TGTGCCAGCAGTTACTCCCCAGCAGACCGAACTGAAGCTTTCTTT.

The chain recombines TRBV5-1 with TRBJ1-3, with unresolved D. The V gene lost 0 bases and the J gene lost 0 bases, with 10 bases spanning the gap. Germline V CDR1 and CDR2: SGHRS, YFSETQ. CDR3 size: 16 residues. This chain's CDR3 is CASSLGSSNSGNTIYF. CDR3 coding DNA: TGCGCCAGCAGCTTGGGGTCCAGTAACTCTGGAAACACCATATATTTT.

The chain recombines TRBV5-1 with TRBJ2-2; 10 bases are a match to TRBD1. The germline V gene encodes CDR1 SGHRS and CDR2 YFSETQ. The CDR3 loop spans 17 amino acids. V trimming: 4 bases; J trimming: 5 bases; junction bases outside the gene matches: 11. In DNA, the CDR3 is TGCGCCAGCAGCAAGACTGGGACAGGGGAGTGGACCGGGGAGCTGTTTTTT. It is translated as CASSKTGTGEWTGELFF.

Only a few counts were recorded for this clonotype. The genes are TRBV7-9 and TRBJ1-1; 8 nucleotides agree with TRBD1. The CDR3 has 15 residues. V shed 5 bases, J shed 3 bases, and the junction held 8 bases outside the gene matches. Looked up from germline, CDR1 is SEHNR and CDR2 is FQNEAQ (reference sequence). The CDR3 DNA sequence: TGTGCCAGCAGCCCGCGACAGGGGATCGACACTGAAGCTTTCTTT. It is translated as CASSPRQGIDTEAFF. The entire variable domain, with the rest obtained from reference TRBV7-9 and TRBJ1-1, is as follows: DTGVSQNPRHKITKRGQNVTFRCDPISEHNRLYWYRQTLGQGPEFLTYFQNEAQLEKSRLLSDRFSAERPKGSFSTLEIQRTEQGDSAMYLCASSPRQGIDTEAFFGQGTRLTVV.

The DNA of the CDR3 is TGTGCCAGTAGCTCTGCAGGGGAATTTAATCAGCCCCAGCATTTT. Encoded protein: CASSSAGEFNQPQHF. This chain links TRBV19 with TRBJ1-5; possible D gene TRBD1, 6 bases. V was trimmed by 6 bases and J by 4 bases, leaving 16 bases between them. The CDR3 contains 15 residues. Germline CDR1 and CDR2: LNHDA and SQIVND (reference sequence).

The V call is TRBV29-1, the J call TRBJ1-1, with D uncertain. The CDR3 consists of 11 residues. V was trimmed by 7 bases and J by 7 bases, leaving 13 bases between them. Germline V gene lookup returns CDR1 SQVTM and CDR2 ANQGSEA. CDR3 DNA: TGCAGCGCATTGGTACGGGGTGAAGCTTTCTTT. Translated, it gives CSALVRGEAFF.

This clonotype was seen many times. The CDR3 DNA sequence: TGTGCCAGCAGCCGACAACAGGGGGCCGACACTGAAGCTTTCTTT. Translation: CASSRQQGADTEAFF. The chain combines TRBV3-1 with TRBJ1-1; TRBD1 matches 9 bases. CDR3 size: 15 residues. Germline-derived CDR1 and CDR2 are LGHDT and YNNKEL (reference sequence). V shed 4 bases and J 3 bases; nucleotides not matched to a gene: 6.

A remark on this clonotype: A much larger clone differs by one base, so this may be a read error. This chain links TRBV20-1 with TRBJ1-5; 7 nucleotides agree with TRBD1. The germline CDR1 and CDR2 sequences are DFQATT and SNEGSKA (reference sequence). The V gene end was trimmed by 5 bases and the J gene end by 0 bases; junction bases not matched to a gene: 7. CDR3 length: 15 amino acids. CDR3 bases: TGCAGTGCTCATAGGGGGACAGTTAGCAATCAGCCCCAGCATTTT. It codes for CSAHRGTVSNQPQHF.

The chain recombines TRBV7-9 with TRBJ1-4, with D possibly matching TRBD1 (5 bases). This CDR3 contains 15 residues. Germline values: CDR1 SEHNR, CDR2 FQNEAQ (reference sequence). V gave up 5 bases and J gave up 4 bases, with 14 bases separating them. The CDR3 DNA is TGTGCCAGCAGCGACCGGGGCGCCATTAATGAAAAACTGTTTTTT. Its translation: CASSDRGAINEKLFF.

This clonotype came up many times. V gene TRBV11-3 combines with J gene TRBJ2-2; TRBD1 matches at 9 bases. V was clipped by 3 bases and J by 7 bases; unmatched bases: 3. The CDR3 length is 14 residues. CDR1 and CDR2 (germline): SGHNT, YENEEA. The CDR3 spells CASSLDRGGGELFF. CDR3 nucleotides: TGTGCCAGCAGCTTGGACAGGGGCGGCGGGGAGCTGTTTTTT.

This sequence joins TRBV27 and TRBJ2-1; D tentatively fits TRBD1 or TRBD2 (5 bases each). The CDR3 is made up of 13 amino acids. Trimming removed 5 bases at V and 8 bases at J, with 13 bases between. Germline CDR1 reads MNHEY; CDR2 reads SMNVEV (reference sequence). The CDR3: CASSPGRPDEQFF. CDR3 DNA: TGTGCCAGCAGTCCGGGACGCCCAGATGAGCAGTTCTTC.

J is TRBJ2-3 and V is TRBV10-3; 8 bases map to TRBD2. The length of the CDR3 is 17 residues. With V trimmed by 0 bases and J by 0 bases, 5 bases remained unmatched. Germline CDR1 ENHRY, CDR2 SYGVKD. CDR3 region: CAISESSGGSSTDTQYF. The DNA for the CDR3 is TGTGCCATCAGTGAGTCAAGCGGGGGTTCTAGCACAGATACGCAGTATTTT.

The J gene is TRBJ2-7, the V gene TRBV27, with a tentative D call TRBD1 (5 bases). Trimming shortened V by 3 bases and J by 3 bases, and 12 bases separated the two germline ends. The CDR3 runs to 14 residues. Germline V gene sequence: CDR1 MNHEY, CDR2 SMNVEV (reference sequence). CDR3 in DNA: TGTGCCAGCAGTTTCCTTGACAGACTCTACGAGCAGTACTTC. It is translated as CASSFLDRLYEQYF.

This clonotype has a handful of counts. This chain joins TRBV7-2 and TRBJ1-1, with no clear D. The CDR3 is made up of 17 amino acids. The V end lost 7 bases, the J end lost 3 bases, and 24 bases lay between the germline ends. The germline CDR1 and CDR2 sequences are SGHTA and FQGNSA. This CDR3 reads CASNLPDRETWDTEAFF. The CDR3 nucleotides read TGTGCCAGCAATTTACCGGATCGGGAGACCTGGGACACTGAAGCTTTCTTT.

This clonotype was counted ten times or more. J is TRBJ2-5 and V is TRBV30; D tentatively fits TRBD1 or TRBD2 (5 bases each). V was clipped by 3 bases and J by 9 bases, with 11 bases between them. This CDR3 spans 11 amino acids. Germline CDR1 is GTSNPN and CDR2 is SVGIG (reference sequence). The CDR3 bases are TGTGCCTGGAGCCCTCCGGGACCCCAGTACTTC. It yields the protein CAWSPPGPQYF. Using reference TRBV30 and TRBJ2-5 for the parts outside the CDR3, the full variable domain is SQTIHQWPATLVQPVGSPLSLECTVEGTSNPNLYWYRQAAGRGLQLLFYSVGIGQISSEVPQNLSASRPQDRQFILSSKKLLLSDSGFYLCAWSPPGPQYFGPGTRLLVL.

This sequence joins TRBV6-1 and TRBJ1-4; D is perhaps TRBD1 (5 bases). Germline CDR1 and CDR2: MNHNS and SASEGT. The CDR3 runs 17 residues. V was cut by 5 bases and J by 5 bases, with 21 bases left in between. The CDR3: CASSPLRVGGGNEKLFF. The CDR3 DNA follows: TGTGCCAGCAGTCCCCTTCGAGTGGGGGGGGGGAATGAAAAACTGTTTTTT.

This clonotype appeared many times. The chain links TRBV6-1 to TRBJ1-1, with TRBD1 as a possible D gene (5 bases). The V end was cut by 5 bases, the J end by 1 base, with 17 bases between. The CDR3 sequence is 16 residues long. Germline loops: CDR1 MNHNS, CDR2 SASEGT. This CDR3 reads CASSYLWQGANTEAFF. The CDR3, as DNA: TGTGCCAGCAGTTATTTGTGGCAGGGAGCGAACACTGAAGCTTTCTTT.

This clonotype was seen a few times. The CDR3 sequence: CASSLGDRGPAFF. The CDR3 nucleotides are TGTGCCAGCAGCTTGGGGGACAGGGGGCCGGCTTTCTTT. The chain links TRBV5-5 to TRBJ1-1; 12 bases map to TRBD1. This CDR3 has 13 residues. V lost 0 bases to trimming and J lost 11 bases; unmatched junction nucleotides: 2. Germline loops: CDR1 SGHKS, CDR2 YYEKEE (reference sequence).